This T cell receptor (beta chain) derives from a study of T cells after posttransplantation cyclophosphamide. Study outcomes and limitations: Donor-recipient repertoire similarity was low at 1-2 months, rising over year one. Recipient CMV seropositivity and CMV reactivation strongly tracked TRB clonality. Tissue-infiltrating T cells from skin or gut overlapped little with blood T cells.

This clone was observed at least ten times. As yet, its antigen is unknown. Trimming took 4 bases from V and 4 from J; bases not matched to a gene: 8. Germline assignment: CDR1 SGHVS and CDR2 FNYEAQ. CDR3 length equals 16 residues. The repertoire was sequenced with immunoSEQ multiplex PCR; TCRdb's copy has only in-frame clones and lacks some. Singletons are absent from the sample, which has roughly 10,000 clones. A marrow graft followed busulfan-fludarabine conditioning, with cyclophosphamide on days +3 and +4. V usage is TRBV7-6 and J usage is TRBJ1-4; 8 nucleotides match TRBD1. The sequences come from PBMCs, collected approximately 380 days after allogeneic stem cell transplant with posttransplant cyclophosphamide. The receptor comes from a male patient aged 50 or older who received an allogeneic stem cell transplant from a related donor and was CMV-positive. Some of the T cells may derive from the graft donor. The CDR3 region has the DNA TGTGCCAGCAGCTCCGAACTACAGGGGGATAATGAAAAACTGTTTTTT. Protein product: CASSSELQGDNEKLFF.